One T cell receptor (beta chain) is described in this entry. What it binds is not known. The data were obtained in a study of STAT5B mutations in CD4+ large granular lymphocyte leukemia. Controls came from buffy coats of healthy blood donors. TCRdb keeps only in-frame clones here, not all; method: immunoSEQ multiplex PCR. This sample has around 20,000 clones, with roughly 82% found just once. The CDR3 extends over 15 amino acids. CDR1 and CDR2 (germline): MDHEN, SYDVKM. V lost 5 bases, J lost 0 bases, and 8 bases lay in between. Study-level findings and limits: Without HLA matching, higher CD4+ than CD8+ T-LGLL clonality could reflect small sample size.

This sequence originates from a human donor in good health. Specimen: CD4+ T cells from blood buffy coats. V is TRBV28 and J is TRBJ1-6, with D perhaps matching TRBD1 (5 bases). CDR3 residues: CASSGGNSYNSPLHF. CDR3 sequence (DNA): TGTGCCAGCAGTGGGGGGAACTCCTATAATTCACCCCTCCACTTT.